The rows below give T cell receptor beta chains drawn from one sample of a study of blood T cell repertoires in COVID-19. Sequenced by immunoSEQ multiplex PCR; TCRdb stores in-frame clones only, minus some. The top ten clones hold approximately 9% of a sample with over 200,000 clones, around four fifths of them seen once. Sequences were obtained from peripheral blood. These receptors all come from a man aged 40-55 years with active or convalescent COVID-19. The conserved cysteine and the conserved F or W are not part of the CDR3 here. The size field is filled for only some rows; it gives once, few, many or a size class.

once,TRBV7-9,ASSLDPGQGFYEQY
.,TRBV5-1,ASSLGQGATDTQY
few,TRBV6-5,ASRRDASYEQY
.,TRBV30,AWSPDRVGGYT
.,TRBV10-2,ASSETGTSSYEQY
.,TRBV28,ASSTTGYNTEAF
.,TRBV2,ASSLQGAFSNQPQH
.,TRBV12-3/TRBV12-4,ASSSTGTKTQY
.,TRBV5-1,ASSPTVDRGTGELF
.,TRBV10-3,AISEPTSGPYNEQF
.,TRBV7-6,ASSLAPLSTDTQY
once,TRBV19,ASSPPRGGRGNEQF
.,TRBV4-1,ASSQVISRTGGYEQY
.,TRBV6-2/TRBV6-3,ASSPPNINAF
.,TRBV7-3,ASSQNLAGNEQF
.,TRBV29-1,SASFGRNQPQH
.,TRBV5-5,ASSLGAENTEAF
few,TRBV19,ASGEGQGNTIY
.,TRBV7-3,ASSSFRGQGRSGANVLT
.,TRBV2,ASSEQDFQETQY
.,TRBV3-1/TRBV3-2,ASSQGAQGTQY
.,TRBV30,AWSVPTGFSGNTIY
.,TRBV7-6,ASSPGTGSYEQY
.,TRBV28,ASSPGQVSNQPQH
.,TRBV5-1,ATRPLQGARTEAF
.,TRBV7-8,ASSYQTGSYEQY
.,TRBV30,AWSRDSYEQY
.,TRBV6-2/TRBV6-3,ASSYGPDMNTEAF
.,TRBV7-9,ASSPRTGATSGGYT
.,TRBV11-3,ASSSIYEGPYTEAF
.,TRBV3-1/TRBV3-2,ASSLGLGANVLT
.,TRBV3-1/TRBV3-2,ASSQGTGGYEQY
few,TRBV5-1,ASSLGGDRSQTQY
once,TRBV27,ASSPVGGTEAF
.,TRBV11-2,ASSFAQGETQY
.,TRBV15,ATSSFGPSYEQY
.,TRBV29-1,SCQRAYNEQF
.,TRBV5-6,ASSEEHWGEKLF
.,TRBV10-3,AIRVRGNNEQF
.,TRBV19,ASSPIGGQGPDLSGNTIY
.,TRBV10-3,AINSRNTDTQY
.,TRBV5-6,ASSFGGLPSSNEKLF
.,TRBV24-1,ATSAGFNQPQH
few,TRBV6-2/TRBV6-3,ASSYTGGYT
.,TRBV24-1,ATRGQGSTDTQY
.,TRBV11-3,ASSSGQPSAYEQY
few,TRBV18,ASSPGGNYGYT
once,TRBV15,ATSRDPPRAGALTDTQY
.,TRBV5-4,ATSRDRISEQY
.,TRBV21-1,ASSRDRSTDTQY
.,TRBV18,ASSPPDKANYGYT
.,TRBV6-5,ASSYSGSGSYYGYT
.,TRBV30,AWATGTSGKDTQY
.,TRBV18,ASSPREGASDTQY
.,TRBV7-2,ASSLRRGAPTGELF
.,TRBV9,ASSLGQGPYEQY
.,TRBV11-3,ASSSPPGQVTYEQY
.,TRBV30,AWNNGGYGYT
once,TRBV28,ASLAGVSYEQY
.,TRBV7-8,ASSLLDRGNSPLH